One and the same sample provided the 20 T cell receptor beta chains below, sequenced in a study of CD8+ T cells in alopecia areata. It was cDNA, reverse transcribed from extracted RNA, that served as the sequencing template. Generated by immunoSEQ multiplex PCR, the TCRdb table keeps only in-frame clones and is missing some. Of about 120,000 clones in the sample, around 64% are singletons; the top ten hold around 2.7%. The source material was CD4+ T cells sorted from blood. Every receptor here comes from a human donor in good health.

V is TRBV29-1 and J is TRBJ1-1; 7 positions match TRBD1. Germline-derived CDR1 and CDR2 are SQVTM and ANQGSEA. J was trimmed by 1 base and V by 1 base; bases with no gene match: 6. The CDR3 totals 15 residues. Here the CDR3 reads CSVEGRGGKNTEAFF. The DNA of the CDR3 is TGCAGCGTTGAAGGGCGAGGGGGCAAGAACACTGAAGCTTTCTTT.

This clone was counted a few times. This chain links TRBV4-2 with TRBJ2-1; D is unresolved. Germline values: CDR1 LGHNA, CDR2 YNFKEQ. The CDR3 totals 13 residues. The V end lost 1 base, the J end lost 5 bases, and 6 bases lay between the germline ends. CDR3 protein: CASSQGWNNEQFF. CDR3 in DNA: TGTGCCAGCAGCCAAGGGTGGAACAATGAGCAGTTCTTC.

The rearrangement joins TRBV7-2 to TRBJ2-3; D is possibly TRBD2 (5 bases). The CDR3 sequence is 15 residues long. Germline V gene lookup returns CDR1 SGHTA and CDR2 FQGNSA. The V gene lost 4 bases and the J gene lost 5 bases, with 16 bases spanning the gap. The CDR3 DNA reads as TGTGCCAGCAGCTCTAGGGAGAGTCAAGGAGATACGCAGTATTTT. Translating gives CASSSRESQGDTQYF. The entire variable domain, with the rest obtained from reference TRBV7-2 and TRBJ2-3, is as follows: GAGVSQSPSNKVTEKGKDVELRCDPISGHTALYWYRQSLGQGLEFLIYFQGNSAPDKSGLPSDRFSAERTGGSVSTLTIQRTQQEDSAVYLCASSSRESQGDTQYFGPGTRLTVL.

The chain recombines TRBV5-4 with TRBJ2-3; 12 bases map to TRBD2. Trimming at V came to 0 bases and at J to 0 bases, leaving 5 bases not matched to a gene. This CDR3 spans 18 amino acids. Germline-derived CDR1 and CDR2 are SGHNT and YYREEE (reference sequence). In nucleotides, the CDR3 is TGTGCCAGCAGCTTGGCGGCTAGCGGGGGGGCTAGCACAGATACGCAGTATTTT. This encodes CASSLAASGGASTDTQYF.

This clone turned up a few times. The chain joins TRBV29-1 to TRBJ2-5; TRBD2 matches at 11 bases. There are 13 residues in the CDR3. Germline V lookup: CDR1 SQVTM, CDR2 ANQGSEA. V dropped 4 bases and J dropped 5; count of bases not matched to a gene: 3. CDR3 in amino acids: CSVAGLAGETQYF. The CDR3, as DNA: TGCAGCGTTGCCGGACTAGCGGGCGAGACCCAGTACTTC.

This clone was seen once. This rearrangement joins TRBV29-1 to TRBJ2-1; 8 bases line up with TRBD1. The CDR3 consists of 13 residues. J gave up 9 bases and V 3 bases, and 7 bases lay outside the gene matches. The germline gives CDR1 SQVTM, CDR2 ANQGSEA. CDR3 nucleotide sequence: TGCAGCGTTGACACCTCCGGACAGGGTGAGCAGTTCTTC. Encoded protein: CSVDTSGQGEQFF.

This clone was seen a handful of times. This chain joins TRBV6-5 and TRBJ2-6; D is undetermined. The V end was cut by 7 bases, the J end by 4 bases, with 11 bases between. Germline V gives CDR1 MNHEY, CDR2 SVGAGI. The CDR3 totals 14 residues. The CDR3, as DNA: TGTGCCAGCAATTCCCGCCCGGGGGCCAACGTCCTGACTTTC. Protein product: CASNSRPGANVLTF.

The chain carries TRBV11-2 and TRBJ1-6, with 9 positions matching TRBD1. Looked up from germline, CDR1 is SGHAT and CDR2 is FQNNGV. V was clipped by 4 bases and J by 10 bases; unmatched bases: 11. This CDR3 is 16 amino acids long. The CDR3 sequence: CASSSLDRGLKSPLHF. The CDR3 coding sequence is TGTGCCAGCAGCTCCCTAGACAGGGGGTTGAAATCACCCCTCCACTTT.

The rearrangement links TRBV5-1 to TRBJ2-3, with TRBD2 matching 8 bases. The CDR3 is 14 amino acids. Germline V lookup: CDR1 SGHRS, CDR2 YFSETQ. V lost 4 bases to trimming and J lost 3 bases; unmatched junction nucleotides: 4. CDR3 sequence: CASSLGGATDTQYF. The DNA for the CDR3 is TGCGCCAGCAGCCTCGGGGGGGCTACAGATACGCAGTATTTT.

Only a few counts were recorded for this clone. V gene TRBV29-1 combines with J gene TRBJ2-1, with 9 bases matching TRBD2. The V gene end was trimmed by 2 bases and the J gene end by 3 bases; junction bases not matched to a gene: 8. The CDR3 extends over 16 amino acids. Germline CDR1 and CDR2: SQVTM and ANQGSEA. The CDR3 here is CSVEPAWRGGYNEQFF. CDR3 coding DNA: TGCAGCGTTGAACCGGCGTGGCGGGGGGGCTACAATGAGCAGTTCTTC.

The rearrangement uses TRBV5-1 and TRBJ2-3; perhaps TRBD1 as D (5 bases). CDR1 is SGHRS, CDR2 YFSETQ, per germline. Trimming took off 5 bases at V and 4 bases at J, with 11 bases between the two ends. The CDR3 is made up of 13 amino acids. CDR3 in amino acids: CASRDSGADTQYF. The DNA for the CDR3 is TGCGCCAGCAGAGACAGTGGGGCAGATACGCAGTATTTT.

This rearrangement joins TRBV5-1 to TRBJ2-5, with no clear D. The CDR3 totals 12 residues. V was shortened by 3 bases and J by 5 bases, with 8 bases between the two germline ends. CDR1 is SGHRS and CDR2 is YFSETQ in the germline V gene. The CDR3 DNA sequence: TGCGCCAGCAGCTCTATGGGGGAGACCCAGTACTTC. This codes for CASSSMGETQYF.

The CDR3 reads CASSVTYDSSYEQYF. The CDR3 nucleotides are TGTGCCAGCAGCGTCACTTACGATAGCTCCTACGAGCAGTACTTC. The chain links TRBV9 to TRBJ2-7; unclear D gene. Trimming removed 2 bases from V and 0 bases from J, with 12 bases in between. Germline V gene data show CDR1 as SGDLS and CDR2 as YYNGEE. The CDR3 consists of 15 residues.

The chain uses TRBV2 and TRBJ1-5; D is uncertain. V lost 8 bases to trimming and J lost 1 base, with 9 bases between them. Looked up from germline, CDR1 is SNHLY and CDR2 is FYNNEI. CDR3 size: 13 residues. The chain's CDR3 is CASDRKSNQPQHF. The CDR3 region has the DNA TGTGCCAGCGACCGTAAGAGCAATCAGCCCCAGCATTTT.

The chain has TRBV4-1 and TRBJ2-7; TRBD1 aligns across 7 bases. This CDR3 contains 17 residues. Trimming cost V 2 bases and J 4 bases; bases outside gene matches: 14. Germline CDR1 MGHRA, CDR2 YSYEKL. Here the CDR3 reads CASSQRLNRGWGYEQYF. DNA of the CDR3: TGCGCCAGCAGCCAAAGACTGAACAGGGGTTGGGGATACGAGCAGTACTTC.

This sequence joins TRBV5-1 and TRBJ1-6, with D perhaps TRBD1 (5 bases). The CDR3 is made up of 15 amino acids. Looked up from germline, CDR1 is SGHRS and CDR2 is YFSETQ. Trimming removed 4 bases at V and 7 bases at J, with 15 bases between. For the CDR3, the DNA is TGCGCCAGCAGCCTTGAGAGAGGGGCCAATTCACCCCTCCACTTT. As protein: CASSLERGANSPLHF.

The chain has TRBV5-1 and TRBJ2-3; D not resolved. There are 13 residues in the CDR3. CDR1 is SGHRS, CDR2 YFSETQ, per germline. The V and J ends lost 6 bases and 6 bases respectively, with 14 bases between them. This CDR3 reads CASTRDVGDTQYF. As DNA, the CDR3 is TGCGCCAGCACACGAGATGTCGGCGATACGCAGTATTTT.

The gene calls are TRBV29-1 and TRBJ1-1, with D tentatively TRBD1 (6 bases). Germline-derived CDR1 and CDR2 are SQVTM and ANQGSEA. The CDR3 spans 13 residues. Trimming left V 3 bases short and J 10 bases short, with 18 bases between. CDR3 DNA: TGCAGCGTTGAGGGGAAGGCAGGGGCCGCAGCTTTCTTT. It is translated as CSVEGKAGAAAFF.

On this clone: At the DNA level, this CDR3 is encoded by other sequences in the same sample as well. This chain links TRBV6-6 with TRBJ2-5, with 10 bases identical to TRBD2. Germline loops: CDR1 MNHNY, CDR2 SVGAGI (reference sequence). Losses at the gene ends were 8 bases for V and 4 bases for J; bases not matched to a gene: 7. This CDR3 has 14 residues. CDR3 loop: CASSSGGAGETQYF. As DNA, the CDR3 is TGTGCCAGCTCGAGCGGGGGGGCTGGAGAGACCCAGTACTTC.

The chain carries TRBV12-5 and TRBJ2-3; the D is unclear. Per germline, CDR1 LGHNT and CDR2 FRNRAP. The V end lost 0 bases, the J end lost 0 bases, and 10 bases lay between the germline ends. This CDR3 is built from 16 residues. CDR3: CASGLVLSFSTDTQYF. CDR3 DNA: TGTGCTAGTGGTTTGGTACTGAGCTTTAGCACAGATACGCAGTATTTT.